This T cell receptor (beta chain) was identified in a study of early T cells in non-severe SARS-CoV-2 infection. CDR3 size: 14 residues. V lost 5 bases, J lost 4 bases, and 12 bases lay in between. Germline V gene data show CDR1 as DFQATT and CDR2 as SNEGSKA (reference sequence). Many counts were recorded for this clonotype. Attached unique molecular identifiers marked individual cDNA molecules. TCRdb reprocessed the 5' RACE reads via MiXCR and lists one record per CDR3 protein. The sample has approximately 68,000 distinct CDR3 sequences, over 9% seen once. This chain connects TRBV20-1 to TRBJ2-6; tentative D call: TRBD1 (6 bases). The sequencing used whole blood, collected at baseline. The TCR originated in an adult who was a healthcare worker with PCR-confirmed SARS-CoV-2 infection or an uninfected control (not recorded which). The CDR3 nucleotides read TGCAGTGCTCCCCCAGGGGCCGGGGCCAACGTCCTGACTTTC. It yields the protein CSAPPGAGANVLTF.